A selection of T cell receptor beta chains follows, all from one sample in a study of tumor and adjacent non-tumor tissue in lung cancer. MiXCR, run by TCRdb on the multiplex PCR reads, gives a single entry per CDR3 protein. The data contain around 200,000 distinct CDR3 sequences, 70% to 75% of them singletons. Sequencing was carried out using lung tumor tissue. Receptors were obtained from a man aged 55 to 70 with non-small cell lung cancer. Both conserved end residues are part of each CDR3. D genes are given only for firm matches. Clone size is shown for a subset of rows, as once, few, many or a class of expanded clone.

TRBV20-1	TRBJ2-7	TRBD1	-	CRARGLADTLSYEQYF	TGCAGAGCTAGGGGGCTGGCGGACACCCTCTCCTACGAGCAGTACTTC
TRBV7-2	TRBJ1-3	-	-	CASSLIGLASGNTIYF	TGTGCCAGCAGCTTAATTGGACTGGCCTCTGGAAACACCATATATTTT
TRBV5-4	TRBJ1-5	-	-	CASSPDPDRNQPQEF	TGTGCCAGCAGCCCAGACCCGGACCGAAATCAGCCCCAGGAATTT
TRBV7-9	TRBJ1-1	-	-	CARSVGHVNTEAFF	TGTGCCAGGAGCGTGGGACACGTGAACACTGAAGCTTTCTTT
TRBV6-6	TRBJ1-2	-	many	CAGREQLSNYGYTF	TGTGCCGGCAGGGAACAGCTTTCTAACTATGGCTACACCTTC
TRBV29-1	TRBJ2-3	TRBD2	-	CSISPRGGTDRQYF	TGCAGCATTAGCCCCCGGGGGGGCACAGATAGGCAGTATTTT
TRBV20-1	TRBJ1-5	TRBD1	-	CSAYPGQGVSQPQHF	TGCAGTGCTTATCCGGGACAGGGGGTTAGTCAGCCCCAGCATTTT
TRBV29-1	TRBJ1-2	-	once	CSVEGGEYDYTF	TGCAGCGTTGAAGGCGGGGAATATGACTACACCTTC
TRBV14	TRBJ1-2	-	-	CASRLSGETANYGYTF	TGTGCCAGCCGCCTCTCAGGGGAAACCGCTAACTATGGCTACACCTTC
TRBV6-2/TRBV6-3	TRBJ2-1	-	many	CASRRQVGFGNEQFF	TGTGCCAGCAGAAGACAGGTGGGATTCGGCAATGAGCAGTTCTTC
TRBV11-2	TRBJ2-5	TRBD2	-	CASSSILGGPKETQYF	TGTGCCAGCAGCTCCATATTGGGAGGGCCAAAGGAGACCCAGTACTTC
TRBV20-1	TRBJ2-3	-	once	CSARPASATDAQYF	TGCAGTGCCCGCCCGGCTAGCGCCACAGATGCACAGTATTTT
TRBV14	TRBJ2-7	-	-	CASSVGQGGELYF	TGTGCCAGCAGCGTTGGACAGGGAGGGGAGCTGTACTTT
TRBV20-1	TRBJ2-7	-	many	CSARALQGREQYF	TGCAGTGCTAGAGCCTTACAGGGTCGCGAGCAGTACTTC
TRBV20-1	TRBJ2-1	-	-	CSAYRRGATRNEQFF	TGCAGTGCTTATCGCAGGGGGGCGACCCGGAATGAGCAGTTCTTC
TRBV11-2	TRBJ1-5	-	once	CAISLEPGKNQLQHF	TGTGCCATCAGCTTAGAGCCAGGGAAGAATCAGCTCCAGCATTTT
TRBV20-1	TRBJ2-3	-	-	CSASPLDSVADTQYF	TGCAGTGCTAGCCCCCTGGACAGTGTCGCAGATACGCAGTATTTT
TRBV14	TRBJ1-2	-	-	CASSKDRAYGYTF	TGTGCCAGCAGCAAAGATAGGGCCTATGGCTACACCTTC
TRBV7-9	TRBJ1-2	-	-	CTSTSSSADYGYTF	TGTACCAGCACCTCCTCGTCGGCGGACTATGGCTACACCTTC
TRBV11-2	TRBJ2-6	-	-	CASSLIFGANVLTF	TGTGCTAGCAGTCTTATTTTTGGGGCCAACGTCCTGACTTTC
TRBV24-1	TRBJ2-2	-	-	CATSALGAGEPFF	TGTGCCACCAGTGCCTTAGGGGCCGGGGAGCCGTTTTTT
TRBV4-3	TRBJ2-3	-	-	CASSQDRISGDMQYF	TGCGCCAGCAGCCAAGATAGGATTTCCGGGGATATGCAGTATTTT
TRBV6-1	TRBJ1-2	-	few	CASSTLGVGEANYVYTF	TGTGCCAGCAGTACCCTTGGGGTCGGAGAAGCTAACTATGTCTACACCTTC
TRBV5-5	TRBJ1-1	-	once	CASSVTSKTEAFF	TGTGCCAGCAGCGTAACAAGCAAAACTGAAGCTTTCTTT
TRBV6-5	TRBJ1-5	-	-	CASSPAGLGNPPQHF	TGTGCCAGCAGCCCGGCGGGTTTAGGCAATCCGCCCCAGCATTTT
TRBV29-1	TRBJ1-4	-	-	CSVGAGKNENLLF	TGCAGCGTTGGGGCCGGCAAGAATGAAAATCTGTTATTT
TRBV29-1	TRBJ1-1	TRBD1	-	CSVVTGVDTEAFF	TGCAGCGTTGTGACAGGGGTAGACACTGAAGCTTTCTTT
TRBV29-1	TRBJ1-5	-	-	CSVGQVLSNQPRHF	TGCAGCGTTGGACAGGTGCTTAGCAATCAACCCCGGCATTTT
TRBV4-2	TRBJ1-6	-	once	CASSQGRENNSPPHF	TGTGCTAGCAGCCAAGGGAGAGAGAATAATTCACCCCCCCACTTT
TRBV4-2	TRBJ2-5	TRBD1	-	CASSQTGVRETQYF	TGTGCCAGCAGCCAGACAGGGGTTCGAGAGACCCAGTACTTC
TRBV12-3/TRBV12-4	TRBJ2-7	-	-	CASNRDSYEQYF	TGTGCCAGCAACCGGGACTCCTACGAGCAGTACTTC
TRBV12-3/TRBV12-4	TRBJ1-1	-	-	CASSFRGKTEVFF	TGTGCCAGCAGTTTCAGGGGAAAGACTGAAGTGTTCTTT
TRBV13	TRBJ2-7	-	-	CVSSLRLFGTACEQYF	TGTGTCAGCAGCTTAAGGTTGTTTGGGACGGCCTGCGAGCAGTACTTC
TRBV6-1	TRBJ2-5	-	many	CASKSAGKETQYF	TGTGCCAGCAAATCGGCGGGTAAAGAGACCCAGTACTTC
TRBV4-3	TRBJ2-1	-	-	CARSQVLGGGGVVQFF	TGCGCCAGGAGTCAAGTGCTCGGCGGAGGGGGAGTTGTGCAGTTCTTC
TRBV6-2/TRBV6-3	TRBJ2-7	-	-	CASSFGTGGTYEQYF	TGTGCCAGCAGCTTCGGGACTGGCGGGACCTACGAGCAATACTTC